The 32 T cell receptor beta chains in this list originate from one sample, sequenced in a study of control samples from healthy donors and cancer patients. The repertoire was sequenced with immunoSEQ multiplex PCR; TCRdb's copy has only in-frame clones and lacks some. The sample carries about 140,000 clones, 75% to 95% recorded once. The sample taken for sequencing was blood. The source of these receptors is a young man in good health.

The rearrangement uses TRBV11-1 and TRBJ2-3, with no clear D. This CDR3 has 13 residues. Germline V gene data show CDR1 as SGHAT and CDR2 as FQDESV (reference sequence). V was trimmed by 2 bases and J by 4 bases, leaving 7 bases between them. The CDR3 region has the DNA TGTGCCAGCAGCTTAATGCCTGCAGATACGCAGTATTTT. Translation gives CASSLMPADTQYF.

The CDR3 bases are TGTGCCAGCAGTTACGCACAAGGAGACTATGGCTACACCTTC. Translating it yields CASSYAQGDYGYTF. The V call is TRBV6-5, the J call TRBJ1-2; no reliable D call. V was cut by 2 bases and J by 3 bases, with 10 bases left in between. The CDR3 sequence is 14 residues long. CDR1 is MNHEY and CDR2 is SVGAGI in the germline V gene.

The chain is built from TRBV27 and TRBJ2-4, with 9 bases lining up with TRBD1. CDR3 length: 18 residues. V dropped 3 bases and J dropped 0; count of bases not matched to a gene: 9. Germline V gene sequence: CDR1 MNHEY, CDR2 SMNVEV (reference sequence). As DNA, the CDR3 is TGTGCCAGCAGTTTCTACCGGGACAGGGACTTAGCCAAAAACATTCAGTACTTC. Amino acid sequence: CASSFYRDRDLAKNIQYF.

The chain uses TRBV4-1 and TRBJ1-4; D might be TRBD1 (5 bases). The length of the CDR3 is 14 residues. V dropped 5 bases and J dropped 8 bases, with 15 bases sitting between them. CDR1 is MGHRA and CDR2 is YSYEKL in the germline V gene. CDR3 DNA sequence: TGCGCCAGCAGCTACGTCGGGGAGGGGGAAAAACTGTTTTTT. This codes for CASSYVGEGEKLFF.

The genes are TRBV11-2 and TRBJ2-6, with 9 nucleotides matching TRBD1. V trimming: 2 bases; J trimming: 0 bases; junction bases outside the gene matches: 5. The CDR3 loop spans 18 amino acids. CDR1 SGHAT and CDR2 FQNNGV come from the germline V gene. The DNA for the CDR3 is TGTGCCAGCAGCTTATTAGGGACAGGGAACTCTGGGGCCAACGTCCTGACTTTC. This encodes CASSLLGTGNSGANVLTF.

The chain links TRBV28 to TRBJ1-5; D is possibly TRBD1 (6 bases). Trimming stripped 6 bases from V and 2 bases from J, with 11 bases between. The CDR3 consists of 14 residues. CDR1 and CDR2 (germline): MDHEN, SYDVKM. The CDR3 nucleotides read TGTGCCAGCAGCCGAGGGGGGGGCAATCAGCCCCAGCATTTT. Translating gives CASSRGGGNQPQHF.

The rearrangement joins TRBV5-1 to TRBJ1-6, with D unclear. The V gene's germline CDR1 is SGHRS and CDR2 YFSETQ. The CDR3 has 13 amino acids. V lost 4 bases and J 7 bases, leaving 9 bases between the germline ends. DNA of the CDR3: TGCGCCAGCAGCGGCGGACCCAATTCACCCCTCCACTTT. Protein product: CASSGGPNSPLHF.

This clone was recorded a few times. The J gene is TRBJ2-5, the V gene TRBV30; TRBD2 matches at 13 bases. The CDR3 extends over 15 amino acids. Looked up from germline, CDR1 is GTSNPN and CDR2 is SVGIG (reference sequence). The ends lost 0 bases at V and 2 bases at J; junction bases unmatched: 0. Here the CDR3 reads CAWSVLAGGQETQYF. As DNA, the CDR3 is TGTGCCTGGAGTGTACTAGCGGGGGGGCAAGAGACCCAGTACTTC.

The chain is built from TRBV7-3 and TRBJ1-2; no clear D. Germline lookup yields CDR1 SGHTA and CDR2 FQGTGA. The CDR3 has 14 amino acids. V lost 3 bases, J lost 5 bases, and 13 bases lay in between. The CDR3 DNA sequence: TGTGCCAGCAGCTTCGACGACTCCCCTTATGGCTACACCTTC. Translated, it gives CASSFDDSPYGYTF.

V is TRBV4-1 and J is TRBJ2-7; the D gene is possibly TRBD1 (6 bases). V lost 8 bases and J 0 bases, leaving 8 bases between the germline ends. CDR1 MGHRA and CDR2 YSYEKL come from the germline V gene. The CDR3 has 12 residues. The CDR3 region has the DNA TGCGCCAGCGGGACAAGCTCCTACGAGCAGTACTTC. Amino acid sequence: CASGTSSYEQYF.

The chain uses TRBV2 and TRBJ1-2; TRBD1 is a possible D gene (5 bases). The V end lost 7 bases, the J end lost 6 bases, and 12 bases lay between the germline ends. The CDR3 has 12 residues. Germline V CDR1 and CDR2: SNHLY, FYNNEI. This CDR3 reads CASTGQGDGYTF. In DNA, the CDR3 is TGTGCCAGCACAGGCCAGGGTGATGGCTACACCTTC.

The chain joins TRBV24-1 to TRBJ1-2; 9 nucleotides line up with TRBD1. Per germline, CDR1 KGHDR and CDR2 SFDVKD. The CDR3 loop spans 17 amino acids. V trimming: 3 bases; J trimming: 5 bases; junction bases outside the gene matches: 12. The CDR3 is CATSDPGQGHGIYGYTF. As DNA, the CDR3 is TGTGCCACCAGTGATCCGGGACAGGGCCATGGAATTTATGGCTACACCTTC.

This sequence joins TRBV28 and TRBJ2-5; 10 bases agree with TRBD2. The CDR3 spans 17 residues. Germline CDR1 MDHEN, CDR2 SYDVKM. The trim removed 2 bases at V and 0 bases at J, leaving 6 bases unmatched. The CDR3 nucleotides are TGTGCCAGCAGTTTAAGGGTACTAGCGGGGAACCAAGAGACCCAGTACTTC. This translates into CASSLRVLAGNQETQYF.

This clone has only one observation. J is TRBJ1-3 and V is TRBV28; possibly TRBD1 for D (5 bases). V was clipped by 1 base and J by 4 bases, with 11 bases between them. The CDR3 length is 15 residues. Germline CDR1 is MDHEN and CDR2 is SYDVKM. The chain's CDR3 is CASSLLSGKGNTIYF. CDR3 nucleotides: TGTGCCAGCAGTTTATTATCAGGGAAGGGAAACACCATATATTTT.

A note on this clone: In the same sample, other DNA sequences code for this CDR3. The chain carries TRBV4-1 and TRBJ2-7, with D tentatively TRBD1 (6 bases). The CDR3 runs to 14 residues. Germline CDR1 reads MGHRA; CDR2 reads YSYEKL. V was shortened by 0 bases and J by 3 bases, with 9 bases between the two germline ends. CDR3 nucleotides: TGCGCCAGCAGCCAAGATGGGGGCAGCTACGAGCAGTACTTC. As protein: CASSQDGGSYEQYF.

The chain carries TRBV18 and TRBJ2-1, with unresolved D. The V and J ends lost 1 base and 4 bases respectively, with 11 bases between them. The CDR3 loop spans 15 amino acids. The V gene's germline CDR1 is KGHSH and CDR2 LQKENI. The CDR3 region has the DNA TGTGCCAGCTCACCACTTCTGGGCGGATACAATGAGCAGTTCTTC. Its translation is CASSPLLGGYNEQFF.

V usage is TRBV6-4 and J usage is TRBJ2-1; 9 bases align to TRBD1. The CDR3 sequence is 15 residues long. CDR1 MRHNA and CDR2 SNTAGT come from the germline V gene. V shed 5 bases, J shed 5 bases, and the junction held 7 bases outside the gene matches. CDR3 residues: CASSLRQGVDNEQFF. CDR3 DNA sequence: TGTGCCAGCAGTCTGAGACAGGGGGTAGACAATGAGCAGTTCTTC.

The chain carries TRBV6-6 and TRBJ2-1, with 9 bases matching TRBD2. Germline V gives CDR1 MNHNY, CDR2 SVGAGI (reference sequence). The V gene end was trimmed by 6 bases and the J gene end by 0 bases; junction bases not matched to a gene: 3. The CDR3 is 15 amino acids. CDR3 region: CASSISGSSYNEQFF. In nucleotides, the CDR3 is TGTGCCAGCAGCATTAGCGGGAGCTCCTACAATGAGCAGTTCTTC.

The V and J genes are TRBV6-5 and TRBJ1-6; 9 bases align to TRBD1. CDR3 size: 14 residues. The germline CDR1 and CDR2 sequences are MNHEY and SVGAGI. The V segment lost 6 bases and the J segment 10 bases; nucleotides outside the gene matches: 7. CDR3 in DNA: TGTGCCAGCAGGGCCAGGACAGGGGAATCACCCCTCCACTTT. Its protein is CASRARTGESPLHF.

The CDR3 region is CASSRAAGEETQYF. The CDR3 region has the DNA TGCGCCAGCAGCCGGGCGGCGGGAGAAGAGACCCAGTACTTC. The chain joins TRBV5-1 to TRBJ2-5; 7 bases map to TRBD2. The germline V gene has CDR1 SGHRS and CDR2 YFSETQ. The junction had 6 bases not matched to a gene; V was cut back by 4 bases and J by 3 bases. CDR3 size: 14 residues.

In DNA, the CDR3 is TGCGCCAGCAGCCCGGGATCCTACACAGATACGCAGTATTTT. Translated, it gives CASSPGSYTDTQYF. J is TRBJ2-3 and V is TRBV5-1; D might be TRBD2 (5 bases). The CDR3 runs 14 residues. V lost 4 bases, J lost 2 bases, and 11 bases lay in between. CDR1 is SGHRS and CDR2 is YFSETQ in the germline V gene.

V usage is TRBV9 and J usage is TRBJ2-7; a possible D gene is TRBD2 (5 bases). CDR1 and CDR2 (germline): SGDLS, YYNGEE. V was cut by 2 bases and J by 3 bases, with 12 bases left in between. The CDR3 totals 14 residues. This CDR3 reads CASSVGVSGYEQYF. The CDR3 bases are TGTGCCAGCAGCGTCGGGGTTTCGGGCTACGAGCAGTACTTC.

J is TRBJ2-3 and V is TRBV25-1; unclear D gene. Deletions cut 0 bases from V and 10 bases from J, with 14 bases between. The CDR3 runs to 14 residues. Per germline, CDR1 MGHDK and CDR2 SYGVNS. The chain's CDR3 is CASSEYWGAGSQYF. The CDR3, as DNA: TGTGCCAGCAGTGAATACTGGGGTGCCGGATCGCAGTATTTT.

The V and J genes are TRBV18 and TRBJ1-1, with D unresolved. The germline V gene has CDR1 KGHSH and CDR2 LQKENI. V lost 2 bases, J lost 3 bases, and 7 bases lay in between. The CDR3 extends over 13 amino acids. In DNA, the CDR3 is TGTGCCAGCTCACCAGGGGAATACACTGAAGCTTTCTTT. Translation gives CASSPGEYTEAFF.

The chain recombines TRBV4-1 with TRBJ1-1; tentatively, D is TRBD1 (5 bases). The CDR3 extends over 14 amino acids. V was shortened by 0 bases and J by 6 bases, with 11 bases between the two germline ends. CDR1 and CDR2 from the germline V gene are MGHRA and YSYEKL. CDR3 sequence reads: CASSQDRGVAEAFF. Here the CDR3 DNA reads TGCGCCAGCAGCCAAGATCGGGGGGTCGCTGAAGCTTTCTTT.

The chain employs TRBV3-1 (or the pseudogene TRBV3-2) and TRBJ2-3, with 9 bases identical to TRBD2. There are 15 residues in the CDR3. V shed 0 bases, J shed 6 bases, and the junction held 4 bases outside the gene matches. Germline values: CDR1 LGHDT, CDR2 YNNKEL (reference sequence). CDR3 coding DNA: TGTGCCAGCAGCCAAGATCTAGCGGGGTGGGATACGCAGTATTTT. As protein: CASSQDLAGWDTQYF.

CDR3 protein: CAFGTANQPQHF. In DNA, the CDR3 is TGTGCCTTCGGGACGGCGAATCAGCCCCAGCATTTT. V is TRBV30 and J is TRBJ1-5; TRBD1 might be the D (5 bases). Germline CDR1 is GTSNPN and CDR2 is SVGIG (reference sequence). CDR3 size: 12 residues. V was trimmed by 7 bases and J by 4 bases, leaving 11 bases between them. Full variable domain (missing parts from reference TRBV30 and TRBJ1-5): SQTIHQWPATLVQPVGSPLSLECTVEGTSNPNLYWYRQAAGRGLQLLFYSVGIGQISSEVPQNLSASRPQDRQFILSSKKLLLSDSGFYLCAFGTANQPQHFGDGTRLSIL.

The genes are TRBV7-2 and TRBJ1-6; D ambiguous. The CDR3 runs 18 residues. Trimming stripped 1 base from V and 0 bases from J, with 13 bases between. Germline V CDR1 and CDR2: SGHTA, FQGNSA. DNA for the CDR3: TGTGCCAGCAGCTTAGGATTCCCGGGGAGCTCCTATAATTCACCCCTCCACTTT. It translates to CASSLGFPGSSYNSPLHF.

The chain joins TRBV5-1 to TRBJ1-1, with a possible D match to TRBD1 (5 bases). The CDR3 extends over 16 amino acids. Germline lookup yields CDR1 SGHRS and CDR2 YFSETQ. V was clipped by 0 bases and J by 6 bases, with 18 bases between them. The CDR3 spells CASSLGHGTQTPEAFF. Here the CDR3 DNA reads TGCGCCAGCAGCTTGGGGCATGGGACCCAGACACCTGAAGCTTTCTTT.

V usage is TRBV7-6 and J usage is TRBJ1-4, with TRBD1 identical over 7 bases. The germline V gene has CDR1 SGHVS and CDR2 FNYEAQ. J gave up 12 bases and V 3 bases, and 13 bases lay outside the gene matches. CDR3 length: 15 amino acids. CDR3 in amino acids: CASSFDGTEGRELFF. The CDR3 nucleotides read TGTGCCAGCAGCTTCGACGGGACAGAGGGACGAGAACTGTTTTTT.

This chain uses TRBV4-2 with TRBJ2-7; tentative D call: TRBD1 (6 bases). CDR1 is LGHNA and CDR2 is YNFKEQ in the germline V gene. The CDR3 length is 16 residues. Trimming took 1 base from V and 2 from J, leaving 15 bases between them. CDR3 residues: CASSQVKQGKTYEQYF. The CDR3 region has the DNA TGTGCCAGCAGCCAAGTAAAACAGGGAAAGACCTACGAGCAGTACTTC.

This sequence joins TRBV29-1 and TRBJ1-1; weak D call: TRBD1 (6 bases). This CDR3 contains 15 residues. CDR1 is SQVTM and CDR2 is ANQGSEA in the germline V gene. Trimming took 5 bases from V and 5 from J, leaving 21 bases between them. The CDR3 DNA is TGCAGCGTTCCTAAGGACAGCCACCCAGGGACTGAAGCTTTCTTT. This gives the protein CSVPKDSHPGTEAFF. Based on the CDR3 plus reference TRBV29-1 and TRBJ1-1, the full variable domain is SAVISQKPSRDICQRGTSLTIQCQVDSQVTMMFWYRQQPGQSLTLIATANQGSEATYESGFVIDKFPISRPNLTFSTLTVSNMSPEDSSIYLCSVPKDSHPGTEAFFGQGTRLTVV.